These 24 T cell receptor beta chains originate from one sample sequenced in a study of cytomegalovirus exposure and HLA in healthy donors. PCR employed 60 Vbeta and 13 Jbeta primers. Profiled with immunoSEQ multiplex PCR; TCRdb holds only in-frame clones, not every one. Of some 160,000 clones listed, approximately 75% are singletons. Sequencing used PBMCs. The receptor set was obtained from a man aged 45-65 years in good health and CMV-seropositive.

The chain combines TRBV5-1 with TRBJ1-1, with 12 bases matching TRBD1. With V trimmed by 2 bases and J by 7 bases, 3 bases remained unmatched. Germline CDR1 reads SGHRS; CDR2 reads YFSETQ. The CDR3 spans 14 residues. CDR3 sequence (DNA): TGCGCCAGCAGCTTCGGGACAGGGGGCAATGAAGCTTTCTTT. This codes for CASSFGTGGNEAFF.

The chain couples TRBV5-1 to TRBJ2-5; 10 nucleotides align to TRBD2. Germline V gene lookup returns CDR1 SGHRS and CDR2 YFSETQ. CDR3 length: 16 residues. J gave up 2 bases and V 1 base, and 5 bases lay outside the gene matches. CDR3 protein: CASSLRASGGQETQYF. The CDR3 DNA reads as TGCGCCAGCAGCTTGAGAGCTAGCGGGGGTCAAGAGACCCAGTACTTC.

The table lists this clone with a few counts. This rearrangement joins TRBV7-9 to TRBJ1-1, with D perhaps matching TRBD1 (5 bases). The germline gives CDR1 SEHNR, CDR2 FQNEAQ (reference sequence). This CDR3 spans 15 amino acids. Trimming cost V 1 base and J 3 bases, with 12 bases left between them. For the CDR3, the DNA is TGTGCCAGCAGCTTAGGTATGGGGCTGGACACTGAAGCTTTCTTT. It is translated as CASSLGMGLDTEAFF. Using reference TRBV7-9 and TRBJ1-1 for the parts outside the CDR3, the full variable domain is DTGVSQNPRHKITKRGQNVTFRCDPISEHNRLYWYRQTLGQGPEFLTYFQNEAQLEKSRLLSDRFSAERPKGSFSTLEIQRTEQGDSAMYLCASSLGMGLDTEAFFGQGTRLTVV.

The rearrangement uses TRBV13 and TRBJ2-7; a weak D match, TRBD2 (5 bases). This CDR3 has 13 amino acids. Trimming shortened V by 5 bases and J by 1 base, and 9 bases separated the two germline ends. CDR1 and CDR2 from the germline V gene are PRHDT and FYEKMQ (reference sequence). DNA for the CDR3: TGTGCCAGCAGCCCGGGGATATCCTACGAGCAGTACTTC. Its protein is CASSPGISYEQYF.

The J gene is TRBJ2-7, the V gene TRBV11-1; D is possibly TRBD2 (6 bases). This CDR3 is built from 15 residues. Trimming took off 4 bases at V and 3 bases at J, with 16 bases between the two ends. From germline, CDR1 is SGHAT and CDR2 FQDESV (reference sequence). DNA of the CDR3: TGTGCCAGCAGCTCGGACTACCTCTCCTACTACGAGCAGTACTTC. Protein product: CASSSDYLSYYEQYF.

This clone was picked up a small number of times. The chain carries TRBV9 and TRBJ2-7, with 9 positions matching TRBD1. V was pared by 4 bases and J by 0 bases, with 11 bases of the junction left unmatched. This CDR3 has 17 residues. CDR1 is SGDLS and CDR2 is YYNGEE in the germline V gene. This chain's CDR3 is CASSKDRGLGSSYEQYF. CDR3 coding DNA: TGTGCCAGCAGCAAGGACAGGGGTTTGGGCTCCTCCTACGAGCAGTACTTC. Full variable domain (outside the CDR3, taken from reference TRBV9 and TRBJ2-7): DSGVTQTPKHLITATGQRVTLRCSPRSGDLSVYWYQQSLDQGLQFLIQYYNGEERAKGNILERFSAQQFPDLHSELNLSSLELGDSALYFCASSKDRGLGSSYEQYFGPGTRLTVT.

This chain uses TRBV25-1 with TRBJ2-1, with 7 bases matching TRBD1. J gave up 4 bases and V 5 bases, and 5 bases lay outside the gene matches. Germline assignment: CDR1 MGHDK and CDR2 SYGVNS. CDR3 length: 14 residues. CDR3 in DNA: TGTGCCAGCAGTAGGGGACAGCCGTACAATGAGCAGTTCTTC. Protein sequence: CASSRGQPYNEQFF.

The chain couples TRBV7-2 to TRBJ2-1, with D unresolved. The CDR3 runs to 12 residues. The V and J ends lost 0 bases and 11 bases respectively, with 8 bases between them. Germline V gene sequence: CDR1 SGHTA, CDR2 FQGNSA. In DNA form, the CDR3 reads TGTGCCAGCAGCTTAGCGTCAGTTCAGCAGTTCTTC. As protein: CASSLASVQQFF.

This clone was recorded only once. The chain joins TRBV4-3 to TRBJ1-3; perhaps TRBD1 as D (5 bases). V lost 0 bases, J lost 0 bases, and 12 bases lay in between. The CDR3 contains 17 residues. CDR1 LGHNA and CDR2 YSLEER come from the germline V gene. The CDR3, as DNA: TGCGCCAGCAGCCAAGAATGGACATCTTCCTCTGGAAACACCATATATTTT. Translating it yields CASSQEWTSSSGNTIYF.

The chain uses TRBV18 and TRBJ1-1, with TRBD1 matching over 7 bases. Germline loops: CDR1 KGHSH, CDR2 LQKENI. The V and J ends lost 1 base and 1 base, in that order; junction bases with no gene match: 9. The CDR3 sequence is 17 residues long. The CDR3 DNA sequence: TGTGCCAGCTCACCACTGACAGGGTACAGGGCGAACACTGAAGCTTTCTTT. The encoded protein is CASSPLTGYRANTEAFF.

This clone occurred a few times. The chain uses TRBV27 and TRBJ1-4; a weak D match, TRBD1 (5 bases). V was pared by 6 bases and J by 7 bases, with 15 bases between. The CDR3 covers 14 residues. Germline V gives CDR1 MNHEY, CDR2 SMNVEV (reference sequence). CDR3: CASSLTGHPEKLFF. CDR3 nucleotide sequence: TGTGCCAGCAGCCTTACAGGCCACCCTGAAAAACTGTTTTTT. Full variable domain (missing parts from reference TRBV27 and TRBJ1-4): EAQVTQNPRYLITVTGKKLTVTCSQNMNHEYMSWYRQDPGLGLRQIYYSMNVEVTDKGDVPEGYKVSRKEKRNFPLILESPSPNQTSLYFCASSLTGHPEKLFFGSGTQLSVL.

The chain has TRBV7-8 and TRBJ2-7; D gene ambiguous. Germline values: CDR1 SGHVS, CDR2 FQNEAQ. The CDR3 extends over 12 amino acids. Trimming left V 4 bases short and J 4 bases short, with 8 bases between. CDR3: CASSSTEYEQYF. The CDR3 nucleotides are TGTGCCAGCAGCTCAACAGAGTACGAGCAGTACTTC.

This clone was recorded only once. V gene TRBV28 combines with J gene TRBJ2-1; a weak D match, TRBD2 (6 bases). The CDR3 has 16 residues. The V gene's germline CDR1 is MDHEN and CDR2 SYDVKM. V was trimmed by 2 bases and J by 6 bases, leaving 17 bases between them. CDR3 in amino acids: CASSLGMSREVNEQFF. CDR3 coding DNA: TGTGCCAGCAGTTTAGGAATGTCCAGGGAGGTCAATGAGCAGTTCTTC. Looking up the rest from reference TRBV28 and TRBJ2-1 gives the full variable domain: DVKVTQSSRYLVKRTGEKVFLECVQDMDHENMFWYRQDPGLGLRLIYFSYDVKMKEKGDIPEGYSVSREKKERFSLILESASTNQTSMYLCASSLGMSREVNEQFFGPGTRLTVL.

The gene calls are TRBV4-1 and TRBJ2-3; D may be TRBD2 (5 bases). The V end was cut by 0 bases, the J end by 0 bases, with 13 bases between. CDR1 is MGHRA, CDR2 YSYEKL, per germline. This CDR3 has 17 residues. This CDR3 reads CASSQEGGRTSTDTQYF. The CDR3 region has the DNA TGCGCCAGCAGCCAAGAAGGAGGCCGGACTAGCACAGATACGCAGTATTTT.

The rearrangement joins TRBV28 to TRBJ2-7; maybe TRBD2 (6 bases). The V gene's germline CDR1 is MDHEN and CDR2 SYDVKM. The CDR3 is made up of 15 amino acids. V was cut by 6 bases and J by 0 bases, with 15 bases left in between. The CDR3 DNA is TGTGCCAGCAGCCAGCCGGGGGAAAGCTCCTACGAGCAGTACTTC. This translates into CASSQPGESSYEQYF.

V is TRBV13 and J is TRBJ2-7, with 7 bases aligning to TRBD1. Germline lookup yields CDR1 PRHDT and CDR2 FYEKMQ (reference sequence). V shed 2 bases, J shed 5 bases, and the junction held 3 bases outside the gene matches. The CDR3 spans 13 residues. DNA for the CDR3: TGTGCCAGCAGCTTACAGGGGGACAACGAGCAGTACTTC. Amino acid sequence: CASSLQGDNEQYF.

This clone was detected only once. The V call is TRBV7-9, the J call TRBJ2-3; a weak D match, TRBD2 (6 bases). The germline V gene has CDR1 SEHNR and CDR2 FQNEAQ (reference sequence). CDR3 length: 15 amino acids. Trimming left V 0 bases short and J 3 bases short, with 10 bases between. CDR3 in amino acids: CASSLAGTSTDTQYF. The CDR3 DNA reads as TGTGCCAGCAGCTTAGCCGGGACTTCAACAGATACGCAGTATTTT.

The chain carries TRBV4-3 and TRBJ2-5; TRBD2 matches at 8 bases. Germline assignment: CDR1 LGHNA and CDR2 YSLEER. J gave up 4 bases and V 4 bases, and 5 bases lay outside the gene matches. The CDR3 is made up of 14 amino acids. The CDR3 sequence is CASSPGLARETQYF. The CDR3 DNA reads as TGCGCCAGCAGCCCCGGACTAGCTAGAGAGACCCAGTACTTC.

The V call is TRBV10-2, the J call TRBJ2-1, with D tentatively TRBD1 (6 bases). The V and J ends lost 0 bases and 8 bases respectively, with 20 bases between them. Germline V gene lookup returns CDR1 WSHSY and CDR2 SAAADI. The CDR3 is 17 amino acids. This CDR3 reads CASSESTGQGFPYEQFF. CDR3 bases: TGCGCCAGCAGTGAGTCGACCGGGCAGGGGTTCCCATATGAGCAGTTCTTC.

This chain uses TRBV6-1 with TRBJ2-1, with D maybe TRBD2 (6 bases). Per germline, CDR1 MNHNS and CDR2 SASEGT. CDR3 length: 14 residues. The V and J ends lost 4 bases and 7 bases respectively, with 14 bases between them. The CDR3 DNA reads as TGTGCCAGCAGTGGGCATATCCGGGAGAATGAGCAGTTCTTC. Its protein is CASSGHIRENEQFF.

The sample holds a few counts of this clone. The genes are TRBV7-6 and TRBJ1-5; tentatively, D is TRBD1 (5 bases). Germline loops: CDR1 SGHVS, CDR2 FNYEAQ. The length of the CDR3 is 19 residues. V was shortened by 5 bases and J by 0 bases, with 23 bases between the two germline ends. The CDR3, as DNA: TGTGCCAGCAGCCCCCGAAGGACACCCCGAAGATATAGCAATCAGCCCCAGCATTTT. Protein: CASSPRRTPRRYSNQPQHF.

This CDR3 is CASSLETGGRPETQYF. Here the CDR3 DNA reads TGTGCCAGCAGCTTGGAGACGGGGGGGCGGCCAGAGACCCAGTACTTC. This sequence joins TRBV5-8 and TRBJ2-5; 8 bases are a match to TRBD2. CDR1 is SGHTS and CDR2 is YDEGEE in the germline V gene. V was clipped by 0 bases and J by 4 bases; unmatched bases: 8. The CDR3 spans 16 residues.

This clone was picked up a small number of times. The chain uses TRBV30 and TRBJ1-5, with D perhaps TRBD1 (6 bases). Germline CDR1 reads GTSNPN; CDR2 reads SVGIG (reference sequence). With 0 bases removed from V and 1 base from J, the gap between germline ends came to 13 bases. This CDR3 comprises 16 residues. The CDR3 DNA sequence: TGTGCCTGGAGTGTAGCAGGGGCAGGGAGCAATCAGCCCCAGCATTTT. This sequence encodes CAWSVAGAGSNQPQHF.

This chain uses TRBV7-6 with TRBJ2-7; TRBD1 might be the D (5 bases). The germline V and J ends were trimmed by 5 bases and 6 bases, with 14 bases remaining between them. In germline, CDR1 is SGHVS, CDR2 FNYEAQ. This CDR3 has 13 amino acids. The CDR3 spells CASSRTPRSEQYF. The CDR3, as DNA: TGTGCCAGCAGCAGGACACCGCGCTCCGAGCAGTACTTC.